This TCR beta chain was documented in a study of cytomegalovirus exposure and HLA in healthy donors. Both 60 Vbeta primers and 13 Jbeta primers went into the PCR. Method: immunoSEQ multiplex PCR; TCRdb's copy keeps in-frame clones and lacks some. The sample carries under 70,000 clones, over 65% recorded once. V trimming: 5 bases; J trimming: 1 base; junction bases outside the gene matches: 9. Germline CDR1 reads GTSNPN; CDR2 reads SVGIG (reference sequence). The CDR3 runs 15 residues. The sequenced sample was PBMCs. The chain carries TRBV30 and TRBJ1-1; 8 nucleotides align to TRBD1. This sequence was found in a man aged 35 to 55 in good health and CMV-seropositive. The CDR3 DNA reads TGTGCCTGGGTAAAACCCGGGACAGGGAACACTGAAGCTTTCTTT. The encoded protein is CAWVKPGTGNTEAFF.